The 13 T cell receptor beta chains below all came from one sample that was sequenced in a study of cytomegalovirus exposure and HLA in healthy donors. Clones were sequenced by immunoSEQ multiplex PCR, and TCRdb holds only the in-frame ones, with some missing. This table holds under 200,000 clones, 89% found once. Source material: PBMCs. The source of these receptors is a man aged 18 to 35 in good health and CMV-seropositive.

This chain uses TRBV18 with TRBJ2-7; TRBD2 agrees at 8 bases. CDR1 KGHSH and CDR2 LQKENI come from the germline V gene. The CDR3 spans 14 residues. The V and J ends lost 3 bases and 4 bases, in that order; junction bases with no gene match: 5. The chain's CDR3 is CASSPGASGYEQYF. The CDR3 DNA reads TGTGCCAGCTCACCGGGGGCTAGCGGGTACGAGCAGTACTTC.

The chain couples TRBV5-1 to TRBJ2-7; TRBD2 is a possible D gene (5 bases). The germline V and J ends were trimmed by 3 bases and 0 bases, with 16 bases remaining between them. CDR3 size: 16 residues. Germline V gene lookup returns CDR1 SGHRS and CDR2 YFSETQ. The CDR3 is CASSSGIDGISYEQYF. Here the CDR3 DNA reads TGCGCCAGCAGCTCCGGGATTGACGGAATCTCCTACGAGCAGTACTTC.

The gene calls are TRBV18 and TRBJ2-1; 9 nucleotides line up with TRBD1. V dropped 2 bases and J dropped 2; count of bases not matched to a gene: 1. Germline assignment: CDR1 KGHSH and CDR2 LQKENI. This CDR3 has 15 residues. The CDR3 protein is CASSPTGGAYNEQFF. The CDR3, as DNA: TGTGCCAGCTCACCAACAGGGGGCGCCTACAATGAGCAGTTCTTC.

CDR3 amino acids: CASSVVLAGGTGELFF. As DNA, the CDR3 is TGTGCCAGCAGTGTGGTACTAGCGGGAGGGACCGGGGAGCTGTTTTTT. The chain couples TRBV2 to TRBJ2-2; 13 bases line up with TRBD2. V lost 4 bases to trimming and J lost 5 bases; unmatched junction nucleotides: 4. The germline V gene has CDR1 SNHLY and CDR2 FYNNEI. The length of the CDR3 is 16 residues.

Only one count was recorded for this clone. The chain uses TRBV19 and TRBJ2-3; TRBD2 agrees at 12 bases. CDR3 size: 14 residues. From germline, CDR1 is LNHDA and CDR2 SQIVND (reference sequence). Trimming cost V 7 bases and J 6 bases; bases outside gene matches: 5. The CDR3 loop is CASKLAGGGDTQYF. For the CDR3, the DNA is TGTGCCAGTAAACTAGCGGGAGGTGGGGATACGCAGTATTTT. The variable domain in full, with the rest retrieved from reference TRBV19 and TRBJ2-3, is DGGITQSPKYLFRKEGQNVTLSCEQNLNHDAMYWYRQDPGQGLRLIYYSQIVNDFQKGDIAEGYSVSREKKESFPLTVTSAQKNPTAFYLCASKLAGGGDTQYFGPGTRLTVL.

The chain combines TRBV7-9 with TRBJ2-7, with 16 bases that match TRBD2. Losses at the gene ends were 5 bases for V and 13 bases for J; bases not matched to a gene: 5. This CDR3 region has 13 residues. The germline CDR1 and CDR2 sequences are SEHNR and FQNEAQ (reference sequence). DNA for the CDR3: TGTGCCAGCAGCCCGGGACTAGCGGGAGGGCCATACTTC. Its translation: CASSPGLAGGPYF.

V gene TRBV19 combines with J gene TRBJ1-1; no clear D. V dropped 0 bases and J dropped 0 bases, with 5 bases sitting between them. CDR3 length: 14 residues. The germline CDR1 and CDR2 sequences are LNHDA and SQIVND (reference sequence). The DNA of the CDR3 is TGTGCCAGTAGTATAGAACAGCTGAACACTGAAGCTTTCTTT. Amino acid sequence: CASSIEQLNTEAFF.

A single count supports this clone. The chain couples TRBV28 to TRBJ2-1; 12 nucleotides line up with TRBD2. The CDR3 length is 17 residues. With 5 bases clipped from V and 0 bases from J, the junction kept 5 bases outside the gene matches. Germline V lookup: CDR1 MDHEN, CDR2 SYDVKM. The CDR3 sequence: CASSVLAGGFSYNEQFF. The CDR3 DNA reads TGTGCCAGCAGTGTACTAGCGGGAGGTTTCTCCTACAATGAGCAGTTCTTC.

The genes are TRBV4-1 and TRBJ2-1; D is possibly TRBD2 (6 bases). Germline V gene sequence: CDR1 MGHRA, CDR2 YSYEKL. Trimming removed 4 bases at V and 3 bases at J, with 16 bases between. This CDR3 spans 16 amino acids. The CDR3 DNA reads TGCGCCAGCAGCCCGATCCCGGGACTTCACTACAATGAGCAGTTCTTC. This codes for CASSPIPGLHYNEQFF.

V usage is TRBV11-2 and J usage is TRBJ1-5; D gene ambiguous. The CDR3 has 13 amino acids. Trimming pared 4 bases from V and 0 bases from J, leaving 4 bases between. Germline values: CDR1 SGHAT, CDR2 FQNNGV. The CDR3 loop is CASSSSSNQPQHF. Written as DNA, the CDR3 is TGTGCCAGCAGCTCCTCTAGCAATCAGCCCCAGCATTTT.

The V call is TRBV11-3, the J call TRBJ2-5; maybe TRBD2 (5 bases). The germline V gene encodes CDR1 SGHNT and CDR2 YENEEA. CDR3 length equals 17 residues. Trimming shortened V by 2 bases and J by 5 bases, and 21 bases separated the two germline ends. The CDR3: CASSLYPFSVGLETQYF. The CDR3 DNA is TGTGCCAGCAGCTTATATCCCTTTAGCGTGGGTTTGGAGACCCAGTACTTC.

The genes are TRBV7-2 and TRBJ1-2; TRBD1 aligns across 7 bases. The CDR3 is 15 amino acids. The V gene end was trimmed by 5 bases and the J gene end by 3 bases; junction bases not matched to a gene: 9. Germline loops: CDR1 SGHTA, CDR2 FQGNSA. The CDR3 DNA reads TGTGCCAGCAGCCTACGGACAGGTGATGACTATGGCTACACCTTC. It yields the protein CASSLRTGDDYGYTF.

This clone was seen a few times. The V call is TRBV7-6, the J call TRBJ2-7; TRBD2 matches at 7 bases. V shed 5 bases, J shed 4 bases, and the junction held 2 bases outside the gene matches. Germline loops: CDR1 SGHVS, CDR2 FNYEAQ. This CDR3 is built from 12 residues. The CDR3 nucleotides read TGTGCCAGCAGCCCCGGGGGGTACGAGCAGTACTTC. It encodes CASSPGGYEQYF.